Following are 7 T cell receptor beta chains from one sample sequenced in a study of OX40 agonist ivuxolimab in advanced cancers. Data came from immunoSEQ multiplex PCR; TCRdb stores just in-frame clones and leaves some out. Of roughly 70,000 clones detected, approximately 78% appear once; the ten largest clones hold approximately 0.4%. Sample: CD4+ or CD8+ T cells sorted from blood, taken in a trial of the OX40 agonist ivuxolimab. Receptors were obtained from an adult with an advanced solid tumor such as melanoma, head and neck, liver or kidney cancer.

This clone was seen once. The chain employs TRBV29-1 and TRBJ2-2; TRBD2 is a possible D gene (6 bases). V was clipped by 7 bases and J by 2 bases, with 11 bases between them. Germline CDR1 is SQVTM and CDR2 is ANQGSEA. There are 13 residues in the CDR3. The CDR3 here is CSGRESNTGELFF. The CDR3, as DNA: TGCAGCGGTCGGGAGAGCAACACCGGGGAGCTGTTTTTT.

This clone was picked up a small number of times. V usage is TRBV5-1 and J usage is TRBJ1-2, with D hard to call. Germline V gives CDR1 SGHRS, CDR2 YFSETQ. Trimming shortened V by 0 bases and J by 4 bases, and 7 bases separated the two germline ends. This CDR3 is 13 amino acids long. The CDR3 sequence: CASSLALGYGYTF. CDR3 in DNA: TGCGCCAGCAGCTTGGCCTTGGGCTATGGCTACACCTTC.

This rearrangement joins TRBV7-2 to TRBJ1-3, with D possibly TRBD1 on 6 matching bases. Germline CDR1 and CDR2: SGHTA and FQGNSA. The length of the CDR3 is 18 residues. Deletions cut 5 bases from V and 9 bases from J, with 29 bases between. CDR3 DNA sequence: TGTGCCAGCAGCCCTTATCTGGCCACGCAGGGGATTAGGAGCACCATATATTTT. Translated: CASSPYLATQGIRSTIYF. Combining the CDR3 with reference TRBV7-2 and TRBJ1-3 gives the whole variable domain GAGVSQSPSNKVTEKGKDVELRCDPISGHTALYWYRQSLGQGLEFLIYFQGNSAPDKSGLPSDRFSAERTGGSVSTLTIQRTQQEDSAVYLCASSPYLATQGIRSTIYFGEGSWLTVV.

The rearrangement joins TRBV18 to TRBJ2-2; 9 bases align to TRBD1. This CDR3 is 15 amino acids long. Germline V gene lookup returns CDR1 KGHSH and CDR2 LQKENI. CDR3 nucleotides: TGTGCAAGCCGCCGGGACAGGGCTGTAACCGGGGAGCTGTTTTTT. Encoded protein: CASRRDRAVTGELFF.

The chain combines TRBV30 with TRBJ1-2; TRBD1 might be the D (5 bases). From germline, CDR1 is GTSNPN and CDR2 SVGIG (reference sequence). V was pared by 3 bases and J by 0 bases, with 11 bases between. This CDR3 has 14 residues. CDR3 sequence (DNA): TGTGCCTGGAGCGGAGACAGTTCTAACTATGGCTACACCTTC. Its translation: CAWSGDSSNYGYTF.

The rearrangement uses TRBV28 and TRBJ2-7, with D tentatively TRBD2 (6 bases). The ends were cut back, 5 bases at V and 5 bases at J, with 7 bases in the middle. This CDR3 spans 11 amino acids. The V gene's germline CDR1 is MDHEN and CDR2 SYDVKM. The CDR3 bases are TGTGCCAGCAGTCGGGGGAACGAGCAGTACGTC. Its translation is CASSRGNEQYV.

The CDR3 bases are TGTGCCAGCAGCCCTAGCGGGACGGAAGATACGCAGTATTTT. This gives the protein CASSPSGTEDTQYF. This chain uses TRBV7-3 with TRBJ2-3; 9 bases agree with TRBD2. Trimming at V came to 5 bases and at J to 5 bases, leaving 5 bases not matched to a gene. CDR1 and CDR2 (germline): SGHTA, FQGTGA. This CDR3 spans 14 amino acids.